This T cell receptor beta chain was retrieved from a study of blood T cells in healthy people across ages. Study summary: Every two T cells gave about one barcoded beta molecule via template switching.

The length of the CDR3 is 15 residues. With V trimmed by 4 bases and J by 7 bases, 13 bases remained unmatched. CDR1 SGHDN and CDR2 FVKESK come from the germline V gene. Findings and caveats of the study: Compared with aged donors, long-lived donors showed fewer expanded clones, suggesting selection. Age brought a roughly linear fall in TCR beta diversity measured per million T cells.

Points on this clonotype: Antigen unknown.

It was with a sample-barcoded 5' primer and a J-beta primer mix that a second PCR of about 6 to 12 cycles was run. TCRdb re-called the 5' RACE reads through MiXCR, storing one row per CDR3 protein. The sample lists some 700,000 distinct CDR3 sequences; approximately 39% were seen once. The sample taken for sequencing was blood. This chain uses TRBV14 with TRBJ2-7; 7 nucleotides match TRBD1. The receptor was derived from a woman between 55 and 75 years old in good health. Here the CDR3 reads CASSPPGQLNNEQYF. CDR3 sequence (DNA): TGTGCCAGCAGCCCCCCGGGACAGCTTAACAATGAGCAGTACTTC.